This T cell receptor beta chain derives from a study of T cell repertoires in cytomegalovirus infection. Study context: As its CMV epitopes, the study selected recently identified HLA-C-restricted and well-studied HLA-B-restricted targets. Both a matching HLA type and CMV infection were indicated by public TCR beta signatures.

This CDR3 contains 12 residues. The V and J ends lost 6 bases and 6 bases respectively, with 11 bases between them. TCRdb processed the reads anew with MiXCR; each CDR3 protein has one entry. Among roughly 570,000 distinct CDR3 sequences, roughly 43% were seen once, and the ten largest hold around 48%. Findings and limits, study-wide: There were HLA-C-restricted CMV-specific TCR beta clonotypes dominating the ex vivo response.

There are many counts of this clonotype. Antigen: not known. V and J are TRBV12-3 or TRBV12-4 and TRBJ1-1; D not certain. The sequence was obtained from a human donor in good health (CMV status not recorded). Some clones in this sample may be carry-over from other donors' samples. The material sequenced was cultured PBMCs, taken from culture after CMV antigen stimulation. This CDR3 reads CASSPRRAEAFF. CDR3 DNA: TGTGCCAGCAGCCCCAGGAGGGCTGAAGCTTTCTTT.